The sequence of this T cell receptor (beta chain) was determined in a study of T-cell reconstitution after alpha-beta-depleted transplantation in children. Findings of the study overall: Expanded clones from the graft, numbering several hundred, reportedly supplied alpha-beta T cells about two months after transplant. T-cell counts and diversity were attributed mostly to newly produced T cells one year after transplant. Surviving recipient T cells and thymic progenitors accounted for the high day-60 TCRbeta diversity observed in some patients.

This clonotype was seen ten or more times. Its specificity is unknown. Unique molecular identifiers were incorporated when the TCRbeta library was constructed. TCRdb redid the calling of the PCR reads with MiXCR, one entry per CDR3 protein. Found here are approximately 130,000 distinct CDR3 sequences, 9.5% to 10% of them singletons; the top ten hold about 25%. This receptor was taken from a girl less than two years old who had a stem cell transplant for combined immunodeficiency, so the T cells may come from the graft donor. The sequencing here drew on PBMCs, mostly from graft donor cells, taken 180 days after TCRalphabeta/CD19-depleted stem cell transplant.

The CDR3 DNA sequence: TGCAGTGCTAGAGATGGGGACGGGAGGAATGAGCAGTTCTTC. Translating it yields CSARDGDGRNEQFF. The rearrangement links TRBV20-1 to TRBJ2-1, with 7 positions matching TRBD2. The V gene's germline CDR1 is DFQATT and CDR2 SNEGSKA (reference sequence). The length of the CDR3 is 14 residues. J lost 7 bases, V lost 0 bases, and 6 bases had no gene match.